The clone carrying this T cell receptor (beta chain) was detected a few times. Per the study methods: Amplification of reference gene primers provided the estimated nucleated cell counts. Sequencing was performed with immunoSEQ multiplex PCR; in TCRdb, only in-frame clones are kept and a portion is missing. That table gives V, J and clone size, and the DNA gave D and trimming. This table holds about 200,000 clones, roughly nine tenths found once. The data stem from a study of blood T cell repertoires in COVID-19. Study-wide context: PBMCs, B-cell-depleted T cells, or T cells provided the cDNA or gDNA that made up the material.

Germline loops: CDR1 LNHDA, CDR2 SQIVND (reference sequence). Trimming took off 5 bases at V and 6 bases at J, with 17 bases between the two ends. The CDR3 is made up of 14 amino acids. Sequenced input: peripheral blood. V is TRBV19 and J is TRBJ2-7; perhaps TRBD2 as D (6 bases). The sequence was collected from a woman between 70 and 85 years old with acute or convalescent COVID-19. CDR3 in DNA: TGTGCCAGTAGTTCCGGGGCAGCAGCGGGCGAGCAGTACTTC. Translation gives CASSSGAAAGEQYF.